This T cell receptor beta chain was obtained from a study of T cells in Graves' hyperthyroidism and ophthalmopathy. The V and J ends lost 3 bases and 1 base, in that order; junction bases with no gene match: 0. The CDR3 consists of 15 residues. Regions amplified from RNA transcripts were the TCR beta CDR3 regions. A first-round RT-PCR of the TCR CDR3 used the HTBI primer set. From the multiplex PCR reads, TCRdb called clonotypes with MiXCR, one entry per CDR3 protein. There are some 570,000 distinct CDR3 sequences in the sample; over 15% occur only once, and about 16% lies in the top ten. The V gene is TRBV12-3 or TRBV12-4, the J gene TRBJ1-6; 7 positions agree with TRBD1. The sequence derives from a woman between 18 and 30 years old with Graves' ophthalmopathy. Input material: blood. DNA for the CDR3: TGTGCCAGCAGTTTGACAGGGTCCTATAATTCACCCCTCCACTTT. As protein: CASSLTGSYNSPLHF.